Listed below are T cell receptor beta chains from one sample, sequenced in a study of OX40 agonist ivuxolimab in advanced cancers. The assay was immunoSEQ multiplex PCR, and TCRdb's table has in-frame clones only and misses some. The sample holds around 35,000 clones, approximately 80% seen once. The sequencing here drew on CD4+ or CD8+ T cells sorted from blood, taken in a trial of the OX40 agonist ivuxolimab. These receptors were collected from an adult with an advanced solid tumor such as melanoma, head and neck, liver or kidney cancer. Both conserved end residues are part of each CDR3. Fields, in order: CDR3 protein, CDR3 DNA, J gene, V gene, D gene, clone size. The D gene is left open where the match is weak. Clone size is not always given. Where it is, it says once, few, many or a class for expanded clones.

cdr3_aa: CASSNQETQYF
cdr3_nt: TGTGCCAGCAGTAACCAAGAGACCCAGTACTTC
j_call: TRBJ2-5
v_call: TRBV6-5
d_call: NA
clone_size: NA

cdr3_aa: CASSGDRGNRAEAFF
cdr3_nt: TGTGCCAGCAGTGGGGACAGGGGAAATCGTGCTGAAGCTTTCTTT
j_call: TRBJ1-1
v_call: TRBV2
d_call: TRBD1
clone_size: NA

cdr3_aa: CASSGGPSYEQYF
cdr3_nt: TGCGCCAGCAGTGGGGGCCCTTCCTACGAGCAGTACTTC
j_call: TRBJ2-7
v_call: TRBV10-2
d_call: NA
clone_size: NA

cdr3_aa: CASSLGTQYF
cdr3_nt: TGTGCCAGCAGCTTAGGTACGCAGTATTTT
j_call: TRBJ2-3
v_call: TRBV11-2
d_call: NA
clone_size: NA

cdr3_aa: CASSRDTGGTNEKLFF
cdr3_nt: TGTGCCAGCTCCCGCGACACAGGGGGAACTAATGAAAAACTGTTTTTT
j_call: TRBJ1-4
v_call: TRBV18
d_call: TRBD1
clone_size: NA

cdr3_aa: CASIGTSGGFITDTQYF
cdr3_nt: TGCGCCAGCATCGGGACTAGCGGGGGTTTTATCACAGATACGCAGTATTTT
j_call: TRBJ2-3
v_call: TRBV10-2
d_call: TRBD2
clone_size: NA

cdr3_aa: CASSLVSTDTQYF
cdr3_nt: TGTGCCAGCAGCTTAGTTAGCACAGATACGCAGTATTTT
j_call: TRBJ2-3
v_call: TRBV11-3
d_call: NA
clone_size: NA

cdr3_aa: CASSLQGRDGYTF
cdr3_nt: TGTGCCAGCAGCTTACAGGGGCGGGATGGCTACACCTTC
j_call: TRBJ1-2
v_call: TRBV7-9
d_call: NA
clone_size: NA

cdr3_aa: CASSLGTNYNEQFF
cdr3_nt: TGTGCCAGCAGCTTGGGGACAAACTACAATGAGCAGTTCTTC
j_call: TRBJ2-1
v_call: TRBV5-8
d_call: NA
clone_size: few

cdr3_aa: CASSLGGGGLTEAFF
cdr3_nt: TGTGCCAGCAGCTTAGGTGGGGGGGGCCTCACTGAAGCTTTCTTT
j_call: TRBJ1-1
v_call: TRBV11-3
d_call: NA
clone_size: NA

cdr3_aa: CATSRRQLPRTDGHNGYTF
cdr3_nt: TGTGCCACCAGCAGACGACAGCTACCGCGGACGGATGGACACAATGGCTACACCTTC
j_call: TRBJ1-2
v_call: TRBV15
d_call: NA
clone_size: NA

cdr3_aa: CASSDWTGGIVRAEAFF
cdr3_nt: TGTGCCAGTAGTGATTGGACAGGGGGTATTGTGCGCGCTGAAGCTTTCTTT
j_call: TRBJ1-1
v_call: TRBV19
d_call: TRBD1
clone_size: NA

cdr3_aa: CASTHLRVKGGYTF
cdr3_nt: TGTGCCAGCACCCACCTTCGGGTGAAAGGAGGCTACACCTTC
j_call: TRBJ1-2
v_call: TRBV11-2
d_call: NA
clone_size: NA

cdr3_aa: CASSLEGFRYNSPLHF
cdr3_nt: TGCGCCAGCAGCTTAGAGGGTTTTAGGTATAATTCACCCCTCCACTTT
j_call: TRBJ1-6
v_call: TRBV5-1
d_call: NA
clone_size: NA

cdr3_aa: CASSEFFATGGAGTQYF
cdr3_nt: TGTGCCAGCAGTGAATTCTTTGCGACAGGGGGCGCTGGGACCCAGTACTTC
j_call: TRBJ2-5
v_call: TRBV25-1
d_call: TRBD1
clone_size: NA

cdr3_aa: CASTIEGTSNTEAFF
cdr3_nt: TGTGCCAGTACCATCGAGGGTACTTCGAACACTGAAGCTTTCTTT
j_call: TRBJ1-1
v_call: TRBV19
d_call: NA
clone_size: few

cdr3_aa: CASSSEGAETQYF
cdr3_nt: TGTGCCAGCAGCTCGGAGGGGGCAGAGACCCAGTACTTC
j_call: TRBJ2-5
v_call: TRBV7-8
d_call: NA
clone_size: NA

cdr3_aa: CASSPREGAEAFF
cdr3_nt: TGTGCCAGCAGCCCGCGAGAGGGTGCTGAAGCTTTCTTT
j_call: TRBJ1-1
v_call: TRBV9
d_call: NA
clone_size: NA

cdr3_aa: CASSLSGAQDTQYF
cdr3_nt: TGTGCCAGCAGCCTTAGCGGCGCCCAGGATACGCAGTATTTT
j_call: TRBJ2-3
v_call: TRBV16
d_call: NA
clone_size: NA

cdr3_aa: CASSLGWEGNSPLHF
cdr3_nt: TGTGCCAGCAGCTTAGGTTGGGAGGGGAATTCACCCCTCCACTTT
j_call: TRBJ1-6
v_call: TRBV11-3
d_call: NA
clone_size: NA

cdr3_aa: CASSARGTYGYTF
cdr3_nt: TGCGCCAGCAGTGCACGGGGGACCTATGGCTACACCTTC
j_call: TRBJ1-2
v_call: TRBV6-1
d_call: NA
clone_size: once

cdr3_aa: CASRWWTGNTEAFF
cdr3_nt: TGTGCCAGCAGATGGTGGACGGGGAACACTGAAGCTTTCTTT
j_call: TRBJ1-1
v_call: TRBV4-2
d_call: NA
clone_size: NA

cdr3_aa: CAISADSRPYGYTF
cdr3_nt: TGTGCCATCAGTGCGGACAGCCGCCCCTATGGCTACACCTTC
j_call: TRBJ1-2
v_call: TRBV10-3
d_call: NA
clone_size: NA

cdr3_aa: CASSWGQGAIYEQYF
cdr3_nt: TGCGCCAGCAGCTGGGGACAGGGGGCCATCTACGAGCAGTACTTC
j_call: TRBJ2-7
v_call: TRBV5-1
d_call: TRBD1
clone_size: NA

cdr3_aa: CASSATNTEAFF
cdr3_nt: TGCGCCAGCAGCGCGACCAACACTGAAGCTTTCTTT
j_call: TRBJ1-1
v_call: TRBV10-1
d_call: NA
clone_size: NA

cdr3_aa: CSVSGTGYGYTF
cdr3_nt: TGCAGCGTATCCGGGACAGGGTATGGCTACACCTTC
j_call: TRBJ1-2
v_call: TRBV29-1
d_call: TRBD1
clone_size: NA

cdr3_aa: CASSEARTGGPYEQYF
cdr3_nt: TGTGCCAGCAGTGAAGCAAGGACAGGGGGCCCCTACGAGCAGTACTTC
j_call: TRBJ2-7
v_call: TRBV6-1
d_call: TRBD1
clone_size: NA

cdr3_aa: CASSFNGQGARRTGNTIYF
cdr3_nt: TGTGCCAGCAGCTTTAACGGCCAGGGGGCAAGGAGAACTGGAAACACCATATATTTT
j_call: TRBJ1-3
v_call: TRBV7-4
d_call: TRBD1
clone_size: once

cdr3_aa: CASSWAGGNYEQYF
cdr3_nt: TGTGCCAGTAGTTGGGCAGGGGGTAACTACGAGCAGTACTTC
j_call: TRBJ2-7
v_call: TRBV19
d_call: TRBD1
clone_size: NA

cdr3_aa: CASSQSRQGGHNEQFF
cdr3_nt: TGTGCCAGCAGCCAATCAAGACAGGGGGGCCACAATGAGCAGTTCTTC
j_call: TRBJ2-1
v_call: TRBV13
d_call: TRBD1
clone_size: NA

cdr3_aa: CASSIQGKGNQPQHF
cdr3_nt: TGTGCCAGTAGTATACAGGGGAAGGGCAATCAGCCCCAGCATTTT
j_call: TRBJ1-5
v_call: TRBV19
d_call: NA
clone_size: NA

cdr3_aa: CASRPRESEKLFF
cdr3_nt: TGTGCCAGCAGACCGAGAGAGAGTGAAAAACTGTTTTTT
j_call: TRBJ1-4
v_call: TRBV11-2
d_call: NA
clone_size: NA

cdr3_aa: CASSLGLAGIEQFF
cdr3_nt: TGTGCCAGCAGCTTGGGACTAGCGGGGATCGAGCAGTTCTTC
j_call: TRBJ2-1
v_call: TRBV11-2
d_call: TRBD2
clone_size: NA

cdr3_aa: CASGTGTGIGEKYGYTF
cdr3_nt: TGTGCCAGCGGTACCGGGACAGGGATCGGGGAAAAGTATGGCTACACCTTC
j_call: TRBJ1-2
v_call: TRBV2
d_call: TRBD1
clone_size: NA

cdr3_aa: CASSDGQGAGEQYF
cdr3_nt: TGTGCCAGTAGCGACGGACAGGGGGCAGGGGAGCAGTACTTC
j_call: TRBJ2-7
v_call: TRBV19
d_call: TRBD1
clone_size: NA

cdr3_aa: CATSRMYEQYF
cdr3_nt: TGTGCCACCTCTCGAATGTACGAGCAGTACTTC
j_call: TRBJ2-7
v_call: TRBV6-1
d_call: NA
clone_size: once

cdr3_aa: CASSSTTRAGELFF
cdr3_nt: TGTGCCAGCAGCTCAACTACTAGGGCCGGGGAGCTGTTTTTT
j_call: TRBJ2-2
v_call: TRBV7-9
d_call: NA
clone_size: once

cdr3_aa: CASSLERVGSPLHF
cdr3_nt: TGTGCCAGCAGCTTGGAGAGGGTAGGGTCACCCCTCCACTTT
j_call: TRBJ1-6
v_call: TRBV7-2
d_call: NA
clone_size: NA

cdr3_aa: CASSGSGTGTDTQYF
cdr3_nt: TGCGCCAGCAGCGGTAGCGGGACCGGGACAGATACGCAGTATTTT
j_call: TRBJ2-3
v_call: TRBV5-1
d_call: TRBD2
clone_size: NA

cdr3_aa: CASSRGQLYGYTF
cdr3_nt: TGTGCCAGCAGCCGTGGACAGCTCTATGGCTACACCTTC
j_call: TRBJ1-2
v_call: TRBV28
d_call: NA
clone_size: few

cdr3_aa: CASSFALGGLDEQFF
cdr3_nt: TGTGCCAGCAGCTTCGCACTGGGGGGGTTGGATGAGCAGTTCTTC
j_call: TRBJ2-1
v_call: TRBV5-6
d_call: TRBD2
clone_size: once

cdr3_aa: CASSLLGDVGTGELFF
cdr3_nt: TGTGCCAGCAGCTTGTTGGGGGACGTAGGCACCGGGGAGCTGTTTTTT
j_call: TRBJ2-2
v_call: TRBV11-2
d_call: NA
clone_size: NA

cdr3_aa: CASSPPRGSTGELFF
cdr3_nt: TGTGCCAGCTCACCACCTCGCGGCAGCACCGGGGAGCTGTTTTTT
j_call: TRBJ2-2
v_call: TRBV18
d_call: NA
clone_size: NA

cdr3_aa: CATETSGGAGNEQFF
cdr3_nt: TGCGCCACCGAGACTAGCGGGGGGGCCGGGAATGAGCAGTTCTTC
j_call: TRBJ2-1
v_call: TRBV10-2
d_call: TRBD2
clone_size: NA

cdr3_aa: CASSLGGLVTNTGELFF
cdr3_nt: TGTGCCAGCAGCTTAGGGGGACTAGTGACGAACACCGGGGAGCTGTTTTTT
j_call: TRBJ2-2
v_call: TRBV7-7
d_call: TRBD2
clone_size: few

cdr3_aa: CASSLVGQTYYGYTF
cdr3_nt: TGTGCCAGCAGCTTGGTGGGACAGACTTACTATGGCTACACCTTC
j_call: TRBJ1-2
v_call: TRBV5-4
d_call: TRBD1
clone_size: NA

cdr3_aa: CASSPRTGYSYEQYF
cdr3_nt: TGTGCCAGCAGCCCAAGGACAGGGTATTCCTACGAGCAGTACTTC
j_call: TRBJ2-7
v_call: TRBV11-2
d_call: TRBD1
clone_size: NA

cdr3_aa: CASSLVKGDTQYF
cdr3_nt: TGTGCCAGCAGTCTAGTTAAAGGAGATACGCAGTATTTT
j_call: TRBJ2-3
v_call: TRBV28
d_call: NA
clone_size: NA

cdr3_aa: CASSLTNEQFF
cdr3_nt: TGTGCCAGCAGCTTAACTAATGAGCAGTTCTTC
j_call: TRBJ2-1
v_call: TRBV7-3
d_call: NA
clone_size: NA

cdr3_aa: CASSKAGGRANTEAFF
cdr3_nt: TGTGCCAGTAGTAAGGCGGGGGGTAGGGCGAACACTGAAGCTTTCTTT
j_call: TRBJ1-1
v_call: TRBV19
d_call: NA
clone_size: once

cdr3_aa: CAIRGQGDNSPLHF
cdr3_nt: TGTGCCATCAGGGGACAGGGGGATAATTCACCCCTCCACTTT
j_call: TRBJ1-6
v_call: TRBV6-5
d_call: TRBD1
clone_size: NA

cdr3_aa: CASSRGQPSNQPQHF
cdr3_nt: TGTGCCAGCAGTAGGGGACAGCCTAGCAATCAGCCCCAGCATTTT
j_call: TRBJ1-5
v_call: TRBV6-5
d_call: TRBD1
clone_size: NA